The clone carrying this T cell receptor beta chain occurred once. TCRdb's copy holds only in-frame clones and misses some; the assay was immunoSEQ multiplex PCR. The sample yields 150,000 or so clones, approximately 80% seen once. The sample is drawn from a study of cytotoxic CD8 clonotypes in ibrutinib-treated CLL. This CDR3 region has 13 residues. J lost 7 bases, V lost 6 bases, and 5 bases had no gene match. Germline lookup yields CDR1 MNHEY and CDR2 SMNVEV (reference sequence). The chain uses TRBV27 and TRBJ1-2; 10 bases map to TRBD1. Material: PBMCs, obtained after 12 months of ibrutinib treatment. This receptor was obtained from a human donor with chronic lymphocytic leukemia. The CDR3 loop is CASRGGTGAGYTF. The CDR3 DNA sequence: TGTGCCAGCAGGGGGGGGACAGGGGCTGGCTACACCTTC.